A single sample is the source of the 26 T cell receptor beta chains below, sequenced in a study of T cell responses to AZD1222 COVID-19 vaccine. Repertoires were generated with immunoSEQ multiplex PCR, while TCRdb's copy carries only in-frame clones and drops some. The table lists about 140,000 clones, 88% of them singletons, with approximately 2.8% in the top ten. This specimen consisted of peripheral blood, obtained 28 days after the second AZD1222 dose. These TCRs come from an adult who received the AZD1222 COVID-19 vaccine.

V usage is TRBV6-2 or TRBV6-3 and J usage is TRBJ2-1; 11 bases line up with TRBD2. The junction had 10 bases not matched to a gene; V was cut back by 2 bases and J by 4 bases. The CDR3 runs 18 residues. Germline assignment: CDR1 MNHEY and CDR2 SVGEGT. The CDR3 DNA reads TGTGCCAGCAGTTACGAGTCGGCTAGCGGGAGGTCATACAATGAGCAGTTCTTC. Its translation: CASSYESASGRSYNEQFF.

The chain has TRBV9 and TRBJ2-5; 14 bases agree with TRBD2. With V trimmed by 0 bases and J by 5 bases, 3 bases remained unmatched. This CDR3 comprises 16 residues. CDR1 is SGDLS, CDR2 YYNGEE, per germline. The CDR3 sequence: CASSVGLAGGRETQYF. CDR3 nucleotide sequence: TGTGCCAGCAGCGTAGGACTAGCGGGGGGGCGGGAGACCCAGTACTTC. Together with reference TRBV9 and TRBJ2-5, the CDR3 gives the full variable domain: DSGVTQTPKHLITATGQRVTLRCSPRSGDLSVYWYQQSLDQGLQFLIQYYNGEERAKGNILERFSAQQFPDLHSELNLSSLELGDSALYFCASSVGLAGGRETQYFGPGTRLLVL.

The chain joins TRBV4-3 to TRBJ2-1; no clear D. Trimming took off 2 bases at V and 0 bases at J, with 5 bases between the two ends. Germline assignment: CDR1 LGHNA and CDR2 YSLEER. The CDR3 length is 14 residues. CDR3 loop: CASSQSVSYNEQFF. Written as DNA, the CDR3 is TGCGCCAGCAGCCAATCAGTCTCCTACAATGAGCAGTTCTTC.

The V gene is TRBV7-3, the J gene TRBJ1-5, with D unclear. Trimming shortened V by 1 base and J by 4 bases, and 5 bases separated the two germline ends. The CDR3 consists of 13 residues. Germline V lookup: CDR1 SGHTA, CDR2 FQGTGA. The DNA of the CDR3 is TGTGCCAGCAGCTTAAGCAGAAATCAGCCCCAGCATTTT. Translation: CASSLSRNQPQHF.

The chain uses TRBV12-3 or TRBV12-4 and TRBJ2-1; D remains ambiguous. Between the trimmed V and J ends, which lost 10 bases and 10 bases, there was a span of 17 bases. This CDR3 is built from 12 residues. The CDR3 loop is CAIRQGFSEQFF. CDR3 bases: TGTGCCATTCGTCAAGGTTTTTCGGAGCAGTTCTTC.

The J gene is TRBJ2-7, the V gene TRBV5-1; D not certain. The CDR3 length is 13 residues. The germline CDR1 and CDR2 sequences are SGHRS and YFSETQ. Trimming left V 4 bases short and J 7 bases short, with 15 bases between. For the CDR3, the DNA is TGCGCCAGCAGCCCACTAAACGGATTGGAGCAGTACTTC. Amino acid sequence: CASSPLNGLEQYF.

V gene TRBV30 combines with J gene TRBJ1-2; a possible D gene is TRBD1 (5 bases). Trimming cost V 3 bases and J 4 bases, with 9 bases left between them. CDR3 length: 12 amino acids. Germline CDR1 reads GTSNPN; CDR2 reads SVGIG (reference sequence). CDR3: CAWSSTVYGYTF. The CDR3 region has the DNA TGTGCCTGGAGCTCGACAGTCTATGGCTACACCTTC. Looking up the rest from reference TRBV30 and TRBJ1-2 gives the full variable domain: SQTIHQWPATLVQPVGSPLSLECTVEGTSNPNLYWYRQAAGRGLQLLFYSVGIGQISSEVPQNLSASRPQDRQFILSSKKLLLSDSGFYLCAWSSTVYGYTFGSGTRLTVV.

This clone was counted a few times. V gene TRBV27 combines with J gene TRBJ2-7; 11 nucleotides agree with TRBD2. CDR1 is MNHEY and CDR2 is SMNVEV in the germline V gene (reference sequence). The CDR3 is made up of 15 amino acids. V dropped 4 bases and J dropped 6; count of bases not matched to a gene: 8. CDR3 nucleotides: TGTGCCAGCAGTTCCCAACCTAGCGGGGGGTCCGAGCAGTACTTC. Protein: CASSSQPSGGSEQYF.

The chain links TRBV10-2 to TRBJ2-7; maybe TRBD1 (6 bases). The CDR3 is made up of 13 amino acids. Germline loops: CDR1 WSHSY, CDR2 SAAADI. Trimming left V 3 bases short and J 3 bases short, with 9 bases between. CDR3 bases: TGCGCCAGCAGTGATCAGGGGAGCTACGAGCAGTACTTC. Translating gives CASSDQGSYEQYF.

The chain has TRBV7-8 and TRBJ2-7; 10 nucleotides line up with TRBD1. J gave up 2 bases and V 4 bases, and 17 bases lay outside the gene matches. CDR3 size: 19 residues. Germline lookup yields CDR1 SGHVS and CDR2 FQNEAQ. The CDR3 protein is CASSSHRFFSGQGTYEQYF. Written as DNA, the CDR3 is TGTGCCAGCAGCTCGCACCGTTTTTTTTCGGGACAGGGGACCTACGAGCAGTACTTC.

This clone has more than one count but fewer than ten. CDR3 in amino acids: CATSRGEGLDKNIQYF. In DNA, the CDR3 is TGTGCCACCAGCCGAGGGGAGGGTTTGGACAAAAACATTCAGTACTTC. V gene TRBV15 combines with J gene TRBJ2-4; 7 bases line up with TRBD2. There are 16 residues in the CDR3. V dropped 5 bases and J dropped 3; count of bases not matched to a gene: 10. Per germline, CDR1 LNHNV and CDR2 YYDKDF (reference sequence). Based on the CDR3 plus reference TRBV15 and TRBJ2-4, the full variable domain is DAMVIQNPRYQVTQFGKPVTLSCSQTLNHNVMYWYQQKSSQAPKLLFHYYDKDFNNEADTPDNFQSRRPNTSFCFLDIRSPGLGDTAMYLCATSRGEGLDKNIQYFGAGTRLSVL.

This clone was seen once. This rearrangement joins TRBV28 to TRBJ1-6; 8 bases are shared with TRBD1. CDR3 size: 18 residues. The junction had 7 bases not matched to a gene; V was cut back by 3 bases and J by 0 bases. CDR1 and CDR2 from the germline V gene are MDHEN and SYDVKM. The CDR3 DNA is TGTGCCAGCAGTTTGGGGACAGGCATGAGCTCCTATAATTCACCCCTCCACTTT. Translation: CASSLGTGMSSYNSPLHF.

V usage is TRBV30 and J usage is TRBJ2-5, with D possibly called TRBD1 or TRBD2 (5 bases each). Germline V gene lookup returns CDR1 GTSNPN and CDR2 SVGIG (reference sequence). V lost 8 bases to trimming and J lost 4 bases, with 17 bases between them. The length of the CDR3 is 13 residues. This CDR3 is CAGAGTKTETQYF. The CDR3 coding sequence is TGTGCCGGCGCCGGGACCAAAACAGAGACCCAGTACTTC. The full variable domain, in which reference TRBV30 and TRBJ2-5 provide the parts outside the CDR3, is SQTIHQWPATLVQPVGSPLSLECTVEGTSNPNLYWYRQAAGRGLQLLFYSVGIGQISSEVPQNLSASRPQDRQFILSSKKLLLSDSGFYLCAGAGTKTETQYFGPGTRLLVL.

V gene TRBV19 combines with J gene TRBJ2-3; 10 bases match TRBD1. V was clipped by 3 bases and J by 1 base; unmatched bases: 4. CDR3 length: 16 residues. Germline V gene lookup returns CDR1 LNHDA and CDR2 SQIVND (reference sequence). CDR3 sequence reads: CASSMWTGGGTDTQYF. The CDR3 bases are TGTGCCAGTAGTATGTGGACAGGGGGGGGCACAGATACGCAGTATTTT.

CDR3 in amino acids: CASSQERVSPLHF. DNA for the CDR3: TGTGCCAGCAGCCAAGAGAGGGTATCACCCCTCCACTTT. The gene calls are TRBV3-1 (or the pseudogene TRBV3-2) and TRBJ1-6; no reliable D call. From germline, CDR1 is LGHDT and CDR2 YNNKEL (reference sequence). CDR3 length: 13 amino acids. Trimming removed 0 bases at V and 10 bases at J, with 7 bases between.

The chain links TRBV24-1 to TRBJ1-5; D is ambiguous. The germline V gene encodes CDR1 KGHDR and CDR2 SFDVKD. The ends were cut back, 1 base at V and 3 bases at J, with 6 bases in the middle. The CDR3 extends over 14 amino acids. In nucleotides, the CDR3 is TGTGCCACCAGTGATTTAAAAAACAATCAGCCCCAGCATTTT. Translating it yields CATSDLKNNQPQHF.

The chain combines TRBV9 with TRBJ2-3, with 7 nucleotides matching TRBD1. V shed 2 bases and J 0 bases; nucleotides not matched to a gene: 9. The CDR3 loop spans 17 amino acids. Germline CDR1 is SGDLS and CDR2 is YYNGEE. The CDR3 reads CASSVRDSLYSTDTQYF. Here the CDR3 DNA reads TGTGCCAGCAGCGTCAGGGACAGTTTATATAGCACAGATACGCAGTATTTT. The full variable domain, with the rest looked up from reference TRBV9 and TRBJ2-3, is DSGVTQTPKHLITATGQRVTLRCSPRSGDLSVYWYQQSLDQGLQFLIQYYNGEERAKGNILERFSAQQFPDLHSELNLSSLELGDSALYFCASSVRDSLYSTDTQYFGPGTRLTVL.

This clone was seen a few times. This sequence joins TRBV27 and TRBJ2-7, with unresolved D. CDR3 length: 15 residues. Germline V lookup: CDR1 MNHEY, CDR2 SMNVEV (reference sequence). Trimming pared 6 bases from V and 2 bases from J, leaving 17 bases between. CDR3 sequence reads: CASRAVTRLPYEQYF. In DNA, the CDR3 is TGTGCCAGCAGGGCAGTCACACGCCTTCCCTACGAGCAGTACTTC.

The chain is built from TRBV5-5 and TRBJ1-1; D not resolved. CDR1 and CDR2 (germline): SGHKS, YYEKEE (reference sequence). Trimming pared 0 bases from V and 4 bases from J, leaving 13 bases between. The CDR3 spans 15 residues. In DNA form, the CDR3 reads TGTGCCAGCAGCTTGGGTGTTTTCGATGGCACTGAAGCTTTCTTT. Translating it yields CASSLGVFDGTEAFF.

The CDR3 sequence is CASSQGSGIGSGNTIYF. CDR3 bases: TGCGCCAGCAGCCAAGGGTCCGGGATCGGCTCTGGAAACACCATATATTTT. The chain is built from TRBV4-1 and TRBJ1-3; no clear D gene. Trimming took 1 base from V and 0 from J, leaving 13 bases between them. Germline assignment: CDR1 MGHRA and CDR2 YSYEKL. CDR3 length: 17 residues.

Here the CDR3 DNA reads TGTGCCACAGGGCTGGGAGGGGAGCAGCCCCAGCATTTT. This gives the protein CATGLGGEQPQHF. J is TRBJ1-5 and V is TRBV24-1; possibly TRBD1 for D (5 bases). The CDR3 runs 13 residues. Between the trimmed V and J ends, which lost 10 bases and 7 bases, there was a span of 16 bases. Germline V CDR1 and CDR2: KGHDR, SFDVKD.

The genes are TRBV6-5 and TRBJ2-7; TRBD1 is a possible D gene (5 bases). The CDR3 extends over 16 amino acids. V was shortened by 4 bases and J by 1 base, with 17 bases between the two germline ends. The germline V gene has CDR1 MNHEY and CDR2 SVGAGI. CDR3 sequence: CASSFQIDRDSYEQYF. CDR3 DNA sequence: TGTGCCAGCAGTTTCCAGATCGACAGAGATTCCTACGAGCAGTACTTC.

This clone was observed a few times. J is TRBJ2-7 and V is TRBV18, with D perhaps TRBD2 (6 bases). This CDR3 has 15 residues. Trimming left V 2 bases short and J 4 bases short, with 15 bases between. Germline CDR1 KGHSH, CDR2 LQKENI. The CDR3 DNA reads as TGTGCCAGCTCACCATCGGCGGGAAGCGAATACGAGCAGTACTTC. Residues: CASSPSAGSEYEQYF. The full variable domain, in which reference TRBV18 and TRBJ2-7 provide the parts outside the CDR3, is NAGVMQNPRHLVRRRGQEARLRCSPMKGHSHVYWYRQLPEEGLKFMVYLQKENIIDESGMPKERFSAEFPKEGPSILRIQQVVRGDSAAYFCASSPSAGSEYEQYFGPGTRLTVT.

The chain combines TRBV19 with TRBJ1-5; 8 bases fit TRBD1. This CDR3 has 19 amino acids. CDR1 is LNHDA, CDR2 SQIVND, per germline (reference sequence). Trimming cost V 5 bases and J 6 bases; bases outside gene matches: 21. The CDR3 DNA is TGTGCCAGTAGTCGGGGGTGGACAGGGAGCGTTATTCAGGGTCAGCCCCAGCATTTT. Its protein is CASSRGWTGSVIQGQPQHF.

This chain links TRBV12-3 or TRBV12-4 with TRBJ2-1, with 7 bases aligning to TRBD1. The CDR3 is 11 residues long. J was trimmed by 9 bases and V by 7 bases; bases with no gene match: 3. The CDR3 here is CASTRGPEQFF. For the CDR3, the DNA is TGTGCCAGCACGAGGGGGCCTGAGCAGTTCTTC.

The gene calls are TRBV9 and TRBJ2-5, with 7 bases matching TRBD2. With V trimmed by 4 bases and J by 2 bases, 2 bases remained unmatched. The CDR3 contains 13 residues. Germline V lookup: CDR1 SGDLS, CDR2 YYNGEE. CDR3 protein: CASSLGGQETQYF. As DNA, the CDR3 is TGTGCCAGCAGCCTGGGGGGGCAAGAGACCCAGTACTTC.